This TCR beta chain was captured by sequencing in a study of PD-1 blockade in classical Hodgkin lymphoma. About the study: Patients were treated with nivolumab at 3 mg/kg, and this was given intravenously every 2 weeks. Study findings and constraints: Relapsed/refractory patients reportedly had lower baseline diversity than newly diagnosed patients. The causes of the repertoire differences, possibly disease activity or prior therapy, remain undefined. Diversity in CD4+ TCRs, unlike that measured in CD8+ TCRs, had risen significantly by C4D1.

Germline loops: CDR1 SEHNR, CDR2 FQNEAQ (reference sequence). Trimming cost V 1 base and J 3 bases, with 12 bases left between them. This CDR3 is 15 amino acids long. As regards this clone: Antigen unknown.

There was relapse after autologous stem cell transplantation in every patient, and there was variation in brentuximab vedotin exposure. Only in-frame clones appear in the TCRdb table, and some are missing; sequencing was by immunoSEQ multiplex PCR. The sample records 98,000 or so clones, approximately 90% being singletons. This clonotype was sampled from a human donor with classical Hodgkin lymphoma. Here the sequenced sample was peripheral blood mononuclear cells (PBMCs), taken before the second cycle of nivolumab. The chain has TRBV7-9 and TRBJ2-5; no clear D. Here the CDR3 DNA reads TGTGCCAGCAGCTTAGTAATTGCGGCGGAAGAGACCCAGTACTTC. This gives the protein CASSLVIAAEETQYF.